The rows below give T cell receptor beta chains drawn from one sample of a study of CXCR3-negative and CXCR3-positive naive CD8 T cells. TCRdb reanalyzed the 5' RACE reads, giving one entry per CDR3 protein sequence and no DNA. This repertoire comprises about 150,000 distinct CDR3 sequences; its ten largest clones make up 0.4% to 0.5%. Sequencing was done on a sample of naive CXCR3+ CD8+ T cells from blood. Receptors originate from a human donor in good health. Some clones in this sample may be carry-over from other donors' samples. Both conserved end residues are part of each CDR3.

>TRBV27|TRBJ2-7
CASSAGGAHYEQYF
>TRBV29-1|TRBJ2-7
CSATGGDAYEQYF
>TRBV6-5|TRBJ2-1
CASSPRGGGYEQFF
>TRBV4-1|TRBJ2-7
CASSEDRTAYEQYF
>TRBV6-6|TRBJ2-2
CASLVRGTGELFF
>TRBV5-4|TRBJ2-1
CASSPNVGGGLRSNNEQFF
>TRBV6-1|TRBJ2-7
CASSIQTSGRVRYEQYF
>TRBV21-1|TRBJ2-7
CASPHRPAYEQYF
>TRBV29-1|TRBJ1-2
CSVDQWTSYGYTF
>TRBV10-1|TRBJ2-5
CASSWSQETQYF
>TRBV7-8|TRBJ2-3
CASSRPTSGKGGVGTDTQYF
>TRBV12-3/TRBV12-4|TRBJ1-6
CASRFPPQNNSPLHF
>TRBV28|TRBJ2-1
CASSLWLDRGSNEQFF
>TRBV29-1|TRBJ2-1
CSPVGGGNEQLF
>TRBV20-1|TRBJ1-6
CSAVTANSPLHF
>TRBV7-9|TRBJ2-7
CASSLVRDEQYF
>TRBV12-3/TRBV12-4|TRBJ2-2
CASSPAETGELFF
>TRBV20-1|TRBJ2-7
CSSDPGLAGGIAYEQYF
>TRBV28|TRBJ2-2
CASNLAQITGELFF
>TRBV6-1|TRBJ2-7
CASSETVSYEQYF
>TRBV11-2|TRBJ2-7
CASSPTHNYEQYF
>TRBV7-2|TRBJ2-1
CGGAGGSYNEQFF
>TRBV5-6|TRBJ1-5
CASSRGASNQPQHF
>TRBV2|TRBJ2-3
CASSESSTDTQYF
>TRBV21-1|TRBJ2-7
CASSKSLVFYEQYF
>TRBV20-1|TRBJ2-7
CSARGAVSSYEQYF
>TRBV7-9|TRBJ2-1
CASRDGSSYNEQFF
>TRBV7-9|TRBJ2-1
CASSLAENEQFF
>TRBV29-1|TRBJ2-7
CSVEGSGTSDYEQYF
>TRBV19|TRBJ1-1
CASSIVDSSNTEAFF
>TRBV4-2|TRBJ2-3
CASSPGQRDPSTDTQYF
>TRBV10-2|TRBJ2-1
CASSEPRDYYNEQFF
>TRBV7-2|TRBJ2-5
CASSLTLALAGIRETQYF
>TRBV29-1|TRBJ2-3
CSAVPSAPTDSDTQYF
>TRBV4-3|TRBJ1-4
CASSQDVGIATNEKLFF
>TRBV5-1|TRBJ2-7
CASSLGDGYYEQYF
>TRBV5-1|TRBJ1-1
CASRDLGGYGTEAFF
>TRBV5-5|TRBJ1-6
CASSPGGHPVAASPLHF
>TRBV4-3|TRBJ1-1
CASSQVAGITEAFF